This T cell receptor (beta chain) came from a study of radiotherapy plus CTLA-4 blockade in lung cancer. Notes on the study in general: Radiotherapy was combined with ipilimumab, and tumor-derived TCR clones then expanded in blood.

To note about this clone: The antigen remains unidentified.

Produced via immunoSEQ multiplex PCR; TCRdb's table is partial and in-frame only. The sample has approximately 89,000 clones; around 83% are singletons. Participants had chemo-refractory metastatic non-small-cell lung cancer and were treated with focal radiation plus ipilimumab CTLA-4 blockade. CDR1 is SNHLY and CDR2 is FYNNEI in the germline V gene. CDR3 length: 16 residues. The chain is built from TRBV2 and TRBJ2-5; D not certain. The last part of the DNA fits TRBJ2-7 better; the J call may be wrong. The receptor's source is a human donor with non-small cell lung cancer that progressed on radiotherapy plus ipilimumab. Sequencing used peripheral blood, obtained from a patient treated with radiotherapy plus ipilimumab. CDR3 region: CASSPVIAHTVYEQYF. The DNA of the CDR3 is TGTGCCAGCAGTCCCGTGATCGCCCATACGGTTTACGAGCAGTACTTC.